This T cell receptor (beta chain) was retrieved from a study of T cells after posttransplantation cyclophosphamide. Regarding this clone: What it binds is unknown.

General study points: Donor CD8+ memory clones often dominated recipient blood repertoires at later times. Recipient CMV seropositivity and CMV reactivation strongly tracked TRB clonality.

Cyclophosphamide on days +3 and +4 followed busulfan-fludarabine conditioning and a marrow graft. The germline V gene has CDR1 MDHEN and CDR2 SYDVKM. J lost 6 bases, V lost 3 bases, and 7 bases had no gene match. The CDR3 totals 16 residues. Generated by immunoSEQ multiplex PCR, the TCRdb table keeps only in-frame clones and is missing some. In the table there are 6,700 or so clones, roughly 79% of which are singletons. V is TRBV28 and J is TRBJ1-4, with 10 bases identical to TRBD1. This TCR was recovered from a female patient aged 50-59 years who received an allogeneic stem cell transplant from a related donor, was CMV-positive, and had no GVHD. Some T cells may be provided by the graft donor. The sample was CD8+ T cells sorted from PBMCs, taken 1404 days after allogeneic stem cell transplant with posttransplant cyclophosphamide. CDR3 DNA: TGTGCCAGCAGTTTCGTCGGACAGGGGGGGGATGAAAAACTGTTTTTT. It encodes CASSFVGQGGDEKLFF.